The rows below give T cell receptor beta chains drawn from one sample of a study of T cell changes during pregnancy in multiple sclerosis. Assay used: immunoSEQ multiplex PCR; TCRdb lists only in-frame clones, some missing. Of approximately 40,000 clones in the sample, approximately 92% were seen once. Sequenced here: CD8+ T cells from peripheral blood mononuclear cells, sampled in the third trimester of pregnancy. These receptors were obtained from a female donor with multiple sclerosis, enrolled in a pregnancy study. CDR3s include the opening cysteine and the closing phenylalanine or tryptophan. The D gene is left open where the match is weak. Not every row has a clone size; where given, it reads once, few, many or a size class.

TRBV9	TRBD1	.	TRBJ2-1	TGTGCCAGCAGCGTTCCAGACAGGGAGCTTCCCCAGAGCCTTTACAATGAGCAGTTCTTC	CASSVPDRELPQSLYNEQFF
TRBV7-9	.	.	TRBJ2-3	TGTGCCAGCAGTCCCAGGGAGGAAGATACGCAGTATTTT	CASSPREEDTQYF
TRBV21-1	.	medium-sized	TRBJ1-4	.	CASSKFAGGSEKLFF
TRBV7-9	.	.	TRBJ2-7	TGTGCCAGCAGTCACAGGGATACCTACGAGCAGTACTTC	CASSHRDTYEQYF
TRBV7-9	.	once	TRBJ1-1	TGTGCCAGCAGCGGCGGGGTTCGAGGTACTGAAGCTTTCTTT	CASSGGVRGTEAFF
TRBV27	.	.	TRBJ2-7	TGTGCCAGCAGTTTATTCGTAAACTCCTACGAGCAGTACTTC	CASSLFVNSYEQYF
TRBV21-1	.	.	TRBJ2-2	TGTGCCAGCAGCCCTCAGCCCAGGACAGGGCAGGGCGGGGAGCTGTTTTTT	CASSPQPRTGQGGELFF
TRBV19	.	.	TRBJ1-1	TGTGCCAGTAGCCTGACAGCTAACACTGAAGCTTTCTTT	CASSLTANTEAFF
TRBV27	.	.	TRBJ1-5	TGTGCCAGCAGTCCTGGGGCCATTTCGCCCCAGCATTTT	CASSPGAISPQHF
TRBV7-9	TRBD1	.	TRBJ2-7	TGTGCCAGCAGCTCCCTTGGGACAGGGGCATACGAGCAGTACTTC	CASSSLGTGAYEQYF
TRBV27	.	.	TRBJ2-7	TGTGCCAGCGGAGACAGGAACTACGAGCAGTACTTC	CASGDRNYEQYF
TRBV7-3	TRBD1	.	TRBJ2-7	TGTGCCAGCAGCCCGGGACAGGGGGCCTACGAGCAGTACTTC	CASSPGQGAYEQYF
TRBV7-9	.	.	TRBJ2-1	TGTGCCAGCAGCCTCTCCTACAATGAGCAGTTCTTC	CASSLSYNEQFF
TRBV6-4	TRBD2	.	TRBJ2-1	TGTGCCAGCAGCAGCGGGGCTAACAATGAGCAGTTCTTC	CASSSGANNEQFF
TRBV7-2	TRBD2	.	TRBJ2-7	TGTGCCAGCAGCGGTCCGGCGGGAGCGGTCTACGAGCAGTACTTC	CASSGPAGAVYEQYF
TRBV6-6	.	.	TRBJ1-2	TGTGCCAGCAAATACAGGGTCGACTATGGCTACACCTTC	CASKYRVDYGYTF
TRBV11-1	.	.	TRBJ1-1	TGTGCCAGCGCCCCAGACAGCCTTCCACGAGAAGCTTTCTTT	CASAPDSLPREAFF
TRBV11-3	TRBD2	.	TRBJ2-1	TGTGCCAGCAGTCCAACTAGCGGGAGGCCTTACAATGAGCAGTTCTTC	CASSPTSGRPYNEQFF
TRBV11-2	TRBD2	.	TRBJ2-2	TGTGCCAGCAGCTTAGTTCTAGCGGGAGGAGGTTCCCCCGGGGAGCTGTTTTTT	CASSLVLAGGGSPGELFF
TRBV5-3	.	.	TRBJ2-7	TGTGCCAGAAGCTTGGACCGGGGGAACTGTTACCTATTGGGGCAGTACTTC	CARSLDRGNCYLLGQYF
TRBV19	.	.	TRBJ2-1	TGTGCCAGTACCCCCGGTCGGGATGAGCAGTTCTTC	CASTPGRDEQFF
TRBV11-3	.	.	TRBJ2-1	TGTGCCAGCAGCGACGAAAGGGGCAATGAGCAGTTCTTC	CASSDERGNEQFF
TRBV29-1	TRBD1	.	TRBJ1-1	TGCAGCGTTGAGAACGACAGGGAGGTGTACACTGAAGCTTTCTTT	CSVENDREVYTEAFF
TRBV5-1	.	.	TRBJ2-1	TGCGCCAGCAGCTTGGGGGGGGAGGCGTTCTTC	CASSLGGEAFF
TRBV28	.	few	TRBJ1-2	TGTGCCAGCAGTTTCGCGGGTCCTATGCGTTACACCTTC	CASSFAGPMRYTF
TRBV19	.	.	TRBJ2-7	TGTGCCAGTAGCAACTACTACGAGCAGTACTTC	CASSNYYEQYF
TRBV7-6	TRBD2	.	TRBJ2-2	TGTGCCAGCAGCTTAGGTTTCGGACTAGCGGGAGGAGTAGGCGGGGAGCTGTTTTTT	CASSLGFGLAGGVGGELFF
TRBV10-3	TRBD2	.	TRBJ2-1	TGTGCCATCAGTGAGTCGGGACTAGCGATGTACAATGAGCAGTTCTTC	CAISESGLAMYNEQFF
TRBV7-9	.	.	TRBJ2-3	TGTGCCAGCAGCTTCCCACAGGCCACTTTCACAGATACGCAGTATTTT	CASSFPQATFTDTQYF
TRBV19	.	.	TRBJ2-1	TGTGCCAGTAGCGACCCGGGTGACTCCCGGAATGAGCAGTTCTTC	CASSDPGDSRNEQFF
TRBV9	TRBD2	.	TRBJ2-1	TGTGCCAGCAGCCCACATCAGACCCCCGGGACTAGCGGCCCTGAAAGATATGAGCAGTTCTTC	CASSPHQTPGTSGPERYEQFF
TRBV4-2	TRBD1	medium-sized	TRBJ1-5	TGTGCCAGCAGCCAAGATTCACAGGGGAATCAGCCCCAGCATTTT	CASSQDSQGNQPQHF
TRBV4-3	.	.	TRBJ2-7	TGCGCCAGCAGCCAAGAAGAGACAGGCTCATACGAGCAGTACTTC	CASSQEETGSYEQYF
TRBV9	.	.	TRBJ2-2	TGTGCCAGCGGACCGGGACAGAACACCGGGGAGCTGTTTTTT	CASGPGQNTGELFF
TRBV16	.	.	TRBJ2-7	TGTGCCAGCAGCCAAGCGAGGTACGAGCAGTACTTC	CASSQARYEQYF
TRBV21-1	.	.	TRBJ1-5	TGTGCCAGCCCCCGGGAGAGGGTCTATAGCAATCAGCCCCAGCATTTT	CASPRERVYSNQPQHF
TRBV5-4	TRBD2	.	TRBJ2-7	TGTGCCAGCAGCTCTAGCGGGAAACAGTGGGAGCAGTACTTC	CASSSSGKQWEQYF
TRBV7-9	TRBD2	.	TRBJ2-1	TGTGCCAGCAGTCCGGTTCGAGGGAGGGCCGTCGATGAGCAGTTCTTC	CASSPVRGRAVDEQFF
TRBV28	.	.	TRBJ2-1	TGTGCCAGCAGAGGGGCCTCCTACAATGAGCAGTTCTTC	CASRGASYNEQFF
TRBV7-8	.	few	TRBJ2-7	TGTGCCAGCAGCTTAGCTGGGGCAGGACCCGCCTACGAGCAGTACTTC	CASSLAGAGPAYEQYF
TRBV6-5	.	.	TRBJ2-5	TGTGCCAGCAGTTACAACAGGAATCCTCAAGAGACCCAGTACTTC	CASSYNRNPQETQYF
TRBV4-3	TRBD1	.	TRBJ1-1	TGCGCCAGCAGCCCGTACAGGGGTCACACTGAAGCTTTCTTT	CASSPYRGHTEAFF
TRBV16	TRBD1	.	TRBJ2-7	TGTGCCAGCAGCCTCCGACAGGGGGCTCGCGAGCAGTACTTC	CASSLRQGAREQYF
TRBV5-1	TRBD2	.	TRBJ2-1	TGCGCCAGCAGCCAATCACTAGCGGGAGTGTCCTCCTACAATGAGCAGTTCTTC	CASSQSLAGVSSYNEQFF
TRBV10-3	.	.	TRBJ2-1	TGTGCCACCCAAGGGACACCCAAACATTACAATGAGCAGTTCTTC	CATQGTPKHYNEQFF
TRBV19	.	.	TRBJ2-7	TGTGCCAGTAGTATCGGGGGCTACGAGCAGTACTTC	CASSIGGYEQYF
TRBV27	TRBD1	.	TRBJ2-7	TGTGCCAGCAGGGGACAGGGGGTTTTTTACGAGCAGTACTTC	CASRGQGVFYEQYF
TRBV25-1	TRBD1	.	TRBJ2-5	TGTGCCGGCAGTAGCCCGGGACAGGGGGGAGTTCCGTCAGAGACCCAGTACTTC	CAGSSPGQGGVPSETQYF
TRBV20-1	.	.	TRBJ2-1	TGCAGTGCTCGGAGCGTTCAAGAGCAGTTCTTC	CSARSVQEQFF
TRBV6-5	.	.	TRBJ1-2	TGTGCCAGCAGCCCCTTCGGTACTGATAACTATGGCTACACCTTC	CASSPFGTDNYGYTF
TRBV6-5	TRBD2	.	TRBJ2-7	TGTGCCAGCAGTCTCCGGACTAGCTCCTACGAGCAGTACTTC	CASSLRTSSYEQYF
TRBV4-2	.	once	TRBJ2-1	TGTGCCAGCAGCCCCTCAGCTAGCCTCAATGAGCAGTTCTTC	CASSPSASLNEQFF
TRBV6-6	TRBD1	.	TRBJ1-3	TGTGCCAGCAGTTACGCGACAGGGGCTGCAGGAAACACCATATATTTT	CASSYATGAAGNTIYF
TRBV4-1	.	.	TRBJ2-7	TGCGCCAGCAGCCAGGCCCTGGACAGCTCCTACGAGCAGTACTTC	CASSQALDSSYEQYF
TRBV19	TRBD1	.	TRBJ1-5	TGTGCCAGTAGTATCCGGACAGGGGATCAGCCCCAGCATTTT	CASSIRTGDQPQHF
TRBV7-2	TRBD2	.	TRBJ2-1	TGTGCCAGCAGCTTAGCGGGACTAGCGGTCAACAATGAGCAGTTCTTC	CASSLAGLAVNNEQFF
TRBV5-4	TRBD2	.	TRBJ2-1	TGTGCCAGCAGCTTGGCCCTAGCGGGATCATACAATGAGCAGTTCTTC	CASSLALAGSYNEQFF